This T cell receptor beta chain was profiled in a study of Graves' ophthalmopathy and Graves' hyperthyroidism. Study at large: The study drew peripheral blood at initial diagnosis, before any treatment.

Study-level findings and limits: Separation of ophthalmopathy from stable hyperthyroidism was achieved by a 13-signature model, at approximately 88% sensitivity and approximately 84% specificity. Most expanded clonotypes from thyroid (those above 0.001 frequency) were also found in blood.

Ophthalmopathy donors were characterized by moderate-to-severe activity, CAS of at least 3, NOSPECS of at least 4, and duration under 3 months. V was trimmed by 4 bases and J by 1 base, leaving 8 bases between them. Germline CDR1 and CDR2: LGHDT and YNNKEL (reference sequence). This CDR3 is 13 amino acids long. Amplification targeted the TCR beta CDR3 regions, with RNA transcripts as the source material. The workflow started with a first-round RT-PCR run with HTBI primers and then moved on to a second-round multiplex PCR. TCRdb independently ran MiXCR on the multiplex PCR reads; one entry per CDR3 protein. In the table there are almost 750,000 distinct CDR3 sequences, approximately 40% of which are singletons. In this sample, this clonotype turned up a few times. Its antigen is not identified.

The sequencing input was peripheral blood. The sequence was obtained from an adult man with Graves' ophthalmopathy. This chain connects TRBV3-1 to TRBJ2-7, with D possibly TRBD2 on 6 matching bases. The CDR3 protein is CASSRDWSYEQYF. DNA of the CDR3: TGTGCCAGCAGCCGGGACTGGTCCTACGAGCAGTACTTC.